A selection of T cell receptor beta chains follows, all from one sample in a study of monozygotic twins with cystic fibrosis. TCRdb's copy holds only in-frame clones and misses some; the assay was immunoSEQ multiplex PCR. This sample has approximately 23,000 clones; around nine tenths occur once, and the top ten carry 1% to 1.5%. Sequencing input: blood. These receptors all stem from a woman aged 25-40 years with cystic fibrosis. CDR3s include the opening cysteine and the closing phenylalanine or tryptophan.

V gene	J gene	CDR3 protein
TRBV5-3	TRBJ1-2	CARSRDRIGYGYTF
TRBV23-1	TRBJ2-7	CASRRRPVLPNRGHSYEQYF
TRBV7-2	TRBJ1-6	CASSLTDYNSPLHF
TRBV6-5	TRBJ2-7	CASSYEGLRQYF
TRBV5-1	TRBJ1-1	CASSPRVDTEAFF
TRBV5-4	TRBJ1-1	CASSLSGVGQTLNTEAFF
TRBV5-1	TRBJ2-7	CASSLGQGPNEQYF
TRBV6-1	TRBJ2-1	CASSEGFWGTSRNEQFF
TRBV7-9	TRBJ2-7	CASSPSGTGVYEQYF
TRBV7-6	TRBJ2-1	CASSHIPGLDRGNEQFF
TRBV2	TRBJ1-2	CARQVRTGDYGYTF